This passage covers 8 T cell receptor beta chains from one sample sequenced in a study of Tregs in tolerant kidney transplant recipients. TCRdb's copy holds only in-frame clones and misses some; the assay was immunoSEQ multiplex PCR. The sample totals about 48,000 clones; its top ten clones hold around 0.91%. The specimen was CD4+ T cells from blood, collected before the transplant. These receptors were collected from a human donor who received a combined kidney and bone marrow transplant.

With regard to this clone: The missing CDR3 end, 3 residues past where the read stops, is filled in from the germline J gene. The rearrangement joins TRBV20-1 to TRBJ2-1; 9 nucleotides line up with TRBD1. Germline-derived CDR1 and CDR2 are DFQATT and SNEGSKA (reference sequence). Trimming removed 5 bases from V and 7 bases from J; junction bases left unmatched: 12. The CDR3 covers 15 residues. The CDR3 sequence: CSAPPGTGKKNEQFF. The sequenced part of the CDR3 DNA is TGCAGTGCTCCCCCCGGGACAGGGAAAAAGAATGAG.

On this clone: Sequencing ends 3 residues short of the CDR3 end; the germline J gene provides the rest. The chain combines TRBV7-9 with TRBJ2-1; TRBD2 agrees at 8 bases. V shed 8 bases and J 1 base; nucleotides not matched to a gene: 4. The CDR3 loop spans 14 amino acids. Germline V lookup: CDR1 SEHNR, CDR2 FQNEAQ (reference sequence). This chain's CDR3 is CASPGLASYNEQFF. The covered CDR3 bases are TGTGCCAGCCCCGGACTAGCATCCTACAATGAG.

Incomplete CDR3 DNA: TGTGCCAGCAGTCGCCCGGGACAGGGGAACACCGGGGAG. It yields the protein CASSRPGQGNTGE. The whole CDR3 region reads CASSRPGQGNTGELFF. The rearrangement uses TRBV6-2 or TRBV6-3 and TRBJ2-2; 9 positions match TRBD1. The read ends 3 residues before the CDR3 terminus; that terminus is restored from the germline J gene. The CDR3 runs 16 residues. The trim removed 5 bases at V and 1 base at J, leaving 5 bases unmatched. Germline V gene data show CDR1 as MNHEY and CDR2 as SVGEGT.

Turning to this clone: The read is 3 residues too short to cover the CDR3 end, so that end is filled in from the germline J gene. The chain is built from TRBV30 and TRBJ2-7, with D hard to call. Germline CDR1 is GTSNPN and CDR2 is SVGIG (reference sequence). The V and J ends lost 0 bases and 2 bases respectively, with 11 bases between them. This CDR3 region has 14 residues. The CDR3 region is CAWSVGGPTYEQYF. The part of the CDR3 DNA that was read is TGTGCCTGGAGTGTTGGCGGCCCCACCTACGAG.

A word on this clone: The sequence runs out 3 residues before the end of the CDR3; the remainder is reconstructed from the germline J gene. This chain uses TRBV2 with TRBJ2-1, with 13 bases aligning to TRBD2. Per germline, CDR1 SNHLY and CDR2 FYNNEI. CDR3 length equals 17 residues. Unmatched junction bases numbered 4, after V lost 1 base and J lost 4 bases. The DNA read from the CDR3 is TGTGCCAGCAGTGAAGGACTAGCGGGAGGACTATACAATGAG. Translated, it gives CASSEGLAGGLYNE. The entire CDR3 reads CASSEGLAGGLYNEQFF.

CDR3 amino acids: CASSFTASSYNEQFF. The CDR3 bases that were read are TGTGCCAGCAGCTTTACTGCAAGCTCCTACAATGAG. The chain links TRBV7-8 to TRBJ2-1; no reliable D call. The read falls 3 residues short of the CDR3 end, and the missing part is taken from the germline J gene. Germline V gene lookup returns CDR1 SGHVS and CDR2 FQNEAQ. Trimming removed 3 bases at V and 0 bases at J, with 9 bases between. This CDR3 is built from 15 residues.

Worth noting for this clone: The CDR3 is cut off 3 residues early in the read; its end comes from the germline J gene. The rearrangement uses TRBV18 and TRBJ2-1; 7 bases map to TRBD2. The CDR3 totals 15 residues. The J segment lost 0 bases and the V segment lost 4 bases, leaving 3 bases of the junction unmatched. Germline V gene lookup returns CDR1 KGHSH and CDR2 LQKENI. The sequenced part of the CDR3 DNA is TGTGCCAGCTCACGTGGCGGGAGCTCCTACAATGAG. Translated, it gives CASSRGGSSYNE. The whole CDR3 protein reads CASSRGGSSYNEQFF.

In regard to this clone: The read ends 3 residues shy of where the CDR3 ends; the end is completed using the germline J gene. The chain joins TRBV20-1 to TRBJ2-7; 9 nucleotides line up with TRBD2. V trimming: 5 bases; J trimming: 1 base; junction bases outside the gene matches: 6. The germline V gene has CDR1 DFQATT and CDR2 SNEGSKA (reference sequence). There are 14 residues in the CDR3. The covered CDR3 bases are TGCAGTGCTGGGATTGCGGGAGGGTCCTACGAG. Protein: CSAGIAGGSYE. The whole CDR3 protein reads CSAGIAGGSYEQYF.